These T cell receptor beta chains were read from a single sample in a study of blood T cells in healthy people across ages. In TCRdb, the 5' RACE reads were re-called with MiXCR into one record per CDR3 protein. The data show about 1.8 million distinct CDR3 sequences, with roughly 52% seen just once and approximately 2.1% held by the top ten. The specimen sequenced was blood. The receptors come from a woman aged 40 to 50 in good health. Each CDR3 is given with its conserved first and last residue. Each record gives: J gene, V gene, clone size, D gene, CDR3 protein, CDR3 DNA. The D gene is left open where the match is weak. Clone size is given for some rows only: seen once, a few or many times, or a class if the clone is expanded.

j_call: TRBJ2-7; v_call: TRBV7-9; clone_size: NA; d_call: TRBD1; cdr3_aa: CASSLAPGTGDYEQYF; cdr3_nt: TGTGCCAGCAGCTTAGCTCCCGGGACAGGGGACTACGAGCAGTACTTC
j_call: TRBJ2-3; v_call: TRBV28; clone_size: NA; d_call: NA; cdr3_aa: CASSLPAVDTQYF; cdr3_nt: TGTGCCAGCAGTTTACCAGCGGTAGATACGCAGTATTTT
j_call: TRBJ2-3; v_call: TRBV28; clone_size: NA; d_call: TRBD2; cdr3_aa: CASEASGGTDTQYF; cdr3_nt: TGTGCCAGCGAGGCTAGCGGGGGGACAGATACGCAGTATTTT
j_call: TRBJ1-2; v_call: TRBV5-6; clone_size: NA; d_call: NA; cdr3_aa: CASSLGPAGQNYGYTF; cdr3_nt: TGTGCCAGCAGCTTGGGGCCGGCAGGGCAAAACTATGGCTACACCTTC
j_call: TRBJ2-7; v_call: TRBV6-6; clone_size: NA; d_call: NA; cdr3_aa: CASSFNTARGSSYEQYF; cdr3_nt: TGTGCCAGCAGTTTTAATACGGCCAGGGGAAGCTCCTACGAGCAGTACTTC
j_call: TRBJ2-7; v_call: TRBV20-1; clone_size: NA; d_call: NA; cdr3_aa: CSARGMWQIDEQYF; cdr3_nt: TGCAGTGCTAGAGGAATGTGGCAAATAGACGAGCAGTACTTC
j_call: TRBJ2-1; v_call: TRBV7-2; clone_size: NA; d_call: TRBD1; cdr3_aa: CASRPSGTGGYNEQFF; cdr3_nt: TGTGCCAGCAGACCCTCCGGGACAGGGGGATACAATGAGCAGTTCTTC
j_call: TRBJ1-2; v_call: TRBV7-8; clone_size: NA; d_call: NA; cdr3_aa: CASSLASQEPGYTF; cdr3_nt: TGTGCCAGCAGCTTAGCTAGTCAGGAGCCGGGCTACACCTTC
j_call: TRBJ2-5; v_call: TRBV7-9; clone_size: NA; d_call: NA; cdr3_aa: CASSAEYFQETQYF; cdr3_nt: TGTGCCAGCAGCGCAGAATACTTCCAAGAGACCCAGTACTTC
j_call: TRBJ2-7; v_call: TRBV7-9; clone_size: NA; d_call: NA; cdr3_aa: CASSSSGDSYEQYF; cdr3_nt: TGTGCCAGCAGCTCGTCGGGGGACTCCTACGAGCAGTACTTC
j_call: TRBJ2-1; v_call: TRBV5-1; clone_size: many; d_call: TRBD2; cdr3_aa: CASSPTSGGRNEQFF; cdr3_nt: TGCGCCAGCAGCCCGACTAGCGGGGGGAGAAATGAGCAGTTCTTC
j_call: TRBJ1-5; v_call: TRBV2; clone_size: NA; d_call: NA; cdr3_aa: CASSETVRQPQHF; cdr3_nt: TGTGCCAGCAGTGAAACGGTACGGCAGCCCCAGCATTTT
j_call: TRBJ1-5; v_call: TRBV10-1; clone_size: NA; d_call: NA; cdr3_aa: CASGTDERPQHF; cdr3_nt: TGCGCCAGTGGGACGGACGAAAGGCCCCAGCATTTT
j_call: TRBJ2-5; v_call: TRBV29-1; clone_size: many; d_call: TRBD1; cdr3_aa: CSVDRARETQYF; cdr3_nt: TGCAGCGTGGACAGGGCCAGGGAGACCCAGTACTTC
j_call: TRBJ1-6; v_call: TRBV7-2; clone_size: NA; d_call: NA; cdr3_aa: CASSLGWQGTGSPLHF; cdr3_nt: TGTGCCAGCAGCTTAGGCTGGCAGGGGACGGGTTCACCCCTCCACTTT
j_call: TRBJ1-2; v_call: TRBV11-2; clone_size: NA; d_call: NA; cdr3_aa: CASSQPQGGYGYTF; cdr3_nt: TGTGCCAGCAGCCAGCCCCAGGGTGGCTATGGCTACACCTTC
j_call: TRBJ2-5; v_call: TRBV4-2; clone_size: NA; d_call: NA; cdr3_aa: CASSHYRDSQETQYF; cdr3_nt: TGTGCCAGCAGCCATTACCGGGACTCCCAAGAGACCCAGTACTTC
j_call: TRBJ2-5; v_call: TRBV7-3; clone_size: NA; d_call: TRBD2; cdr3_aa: CASSLNLISGGTYNEQYF; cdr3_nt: TGTGCCAGCAGCTTAAATCTGATTAGCGGGGGGACCTACAATGAGCAGTACTTC
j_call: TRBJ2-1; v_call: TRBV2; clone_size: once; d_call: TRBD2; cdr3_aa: CASSEGLVSYNEQFF; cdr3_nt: TGTGCCAGCAGTGAGGGACTAGTCTCCTACAATGAGCAGTTCTTC
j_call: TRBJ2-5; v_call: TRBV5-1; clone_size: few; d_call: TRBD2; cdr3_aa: CASSLSVAGTTQETQYF; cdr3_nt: TGCGCCAGCAGCCTGTCGGTAGCGGGGACAACCCAAGAGACCCAGTACTTC
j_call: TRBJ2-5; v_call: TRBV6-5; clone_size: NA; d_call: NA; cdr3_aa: CASSRQRYDGGEQYF; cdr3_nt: TGTGCCAGCAGTCGCCAGAGATACGACGGAGGGGAGCAGTACTTC
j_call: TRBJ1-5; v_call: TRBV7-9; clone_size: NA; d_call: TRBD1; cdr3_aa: CASSSQDRDENQPQHF; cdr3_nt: TGTGCCAGCAGCTCCCAGGACAGGGATGAAAATCAGCCCCAGCATTTT
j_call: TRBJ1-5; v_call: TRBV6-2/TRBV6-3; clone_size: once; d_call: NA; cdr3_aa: CASSYELGQVNQPQHF; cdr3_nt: TGTGCCAGCAGTTACGAGCTGGGACAAGTCAATCAGCCCCAGCATTTT
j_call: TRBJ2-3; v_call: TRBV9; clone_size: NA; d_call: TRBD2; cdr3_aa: CASGQRAGGGTDTQYF; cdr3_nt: TGTGCCAGCGGGCAGAGGGCGGGGGGCGGTACAGATACGCAGTATTTT
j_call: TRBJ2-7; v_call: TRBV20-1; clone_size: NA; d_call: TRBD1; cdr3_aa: CSARVGQGASYEQYF; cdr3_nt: TGCAGTGCTAGAGTGGGACAGGGGGCGTCCTACGAGCAGTACTTC
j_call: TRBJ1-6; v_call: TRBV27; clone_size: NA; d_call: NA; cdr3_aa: CASSLFRESPLHF; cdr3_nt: TGTGCCAGCAGTTTATTCAGAGAGTCACCCCTCCACTTT